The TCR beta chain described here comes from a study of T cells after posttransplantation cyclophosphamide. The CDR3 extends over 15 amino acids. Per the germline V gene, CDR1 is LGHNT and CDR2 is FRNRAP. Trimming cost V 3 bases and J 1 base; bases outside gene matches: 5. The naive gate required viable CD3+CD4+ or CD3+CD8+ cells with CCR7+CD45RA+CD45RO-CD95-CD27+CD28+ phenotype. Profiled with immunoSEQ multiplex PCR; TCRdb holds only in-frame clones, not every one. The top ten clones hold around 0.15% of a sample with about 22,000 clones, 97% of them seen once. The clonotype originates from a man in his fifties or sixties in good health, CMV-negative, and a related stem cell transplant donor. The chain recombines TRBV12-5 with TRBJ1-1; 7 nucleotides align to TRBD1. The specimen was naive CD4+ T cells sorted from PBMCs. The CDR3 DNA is TGTGCTAGTGGTTTTAACAGGGGAGGGAACACTGAAGCTTTCTTT. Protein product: CASGFNRGGNTEAFF.